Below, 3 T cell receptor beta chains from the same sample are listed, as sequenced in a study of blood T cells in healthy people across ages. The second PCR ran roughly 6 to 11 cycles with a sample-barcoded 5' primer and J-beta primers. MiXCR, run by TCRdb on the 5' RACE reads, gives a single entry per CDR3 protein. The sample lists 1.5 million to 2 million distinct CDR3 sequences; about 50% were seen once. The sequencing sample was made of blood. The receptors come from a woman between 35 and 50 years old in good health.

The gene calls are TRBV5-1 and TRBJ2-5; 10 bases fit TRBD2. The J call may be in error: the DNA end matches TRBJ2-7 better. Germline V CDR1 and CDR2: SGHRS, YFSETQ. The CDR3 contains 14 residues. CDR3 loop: CASSQASGGSEQYF. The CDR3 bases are TGCGCCAGCAGCCAAGCTAGCGGGGGTAGCGAGCAGTACTTC.

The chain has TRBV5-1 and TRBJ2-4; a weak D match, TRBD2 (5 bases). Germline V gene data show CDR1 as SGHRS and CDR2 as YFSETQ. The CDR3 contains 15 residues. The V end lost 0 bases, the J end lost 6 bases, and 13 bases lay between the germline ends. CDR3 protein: CASSLDAGRGNIQYF. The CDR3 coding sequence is TGCGCCAGCAGCTTGGATGCGGGCCGGGGAAACATTCAGTACTTC.

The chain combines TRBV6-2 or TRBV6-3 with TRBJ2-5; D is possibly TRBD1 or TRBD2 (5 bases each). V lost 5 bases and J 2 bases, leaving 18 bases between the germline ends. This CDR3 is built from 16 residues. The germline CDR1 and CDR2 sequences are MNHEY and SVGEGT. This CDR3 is CASSPIGTATQETQYF. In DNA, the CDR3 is TGTGCCAGCAGTCCCATCGGGACGGCTACGCAAGAGACCCAGTACTTC.